This entry is about one T cell receptor (beta chain). Individual cDNA molecules received unique molecular identifiers in the library. TCRdb re-called the RACE reads through MiXCR, storing one row per CDR3 protein. This table holds some 170,000 distinct CDR3 sequences, 20% to 25% found once. This specimen belongs to a study of human T cells and chemical hapten exposure. Overall study: Patch tests delivered 0.01% DPC to the upper back and were evaluated at 6 days.

Time point indicated: patch test 1, 2 weeks after DPC sensitization. As to treatment: therapeutic diphenylcyclopropenone sensitization with weekly scalp DPC. This TCR was sampled from a woman aged 45-59 years with alopecia areata. Some clones in this sample may be carry-over from other donors' samples. Source: whole blood, taken in connection with sensitization to the hapten diphenylcyclopropenone (DPC).

CDR3 region: CASSEVGQRMNTEAFF. In DNA form, the CDR3 reads TGTGCCAGCAGCGAGGTGGGACAGCGAATGAACACTGAAGCTTTCTTT. This chain joins TRBV2 and TRBJ1-1; 7 bases are a match to TRBD1. V gave up 6 bases and J gave up 0 bases; unmatched junction bases: 10. Germline V CDR1 and CDR2: SNHLY, FYNNEI. This CDR3 has 16 residues. The full variable domain, with the rest looked up from reference TRBV2 and TRBJ1-1, is EPEVTQTPSHQVTQMGQEVILRCVPISNHLYFYWYRQILGQKVEFLVSFYNNEISEKSEIFDDQFSVERPDGSNFTLKIRSTKLEDSAMYFCASSEVGQRMNTEAFFGQGTRLTVV.